This is a list of T cell receptor beta chains from one sample in a study of blood T cell repertoires in COVID-19. Data came from immunoSEQ multiplex PCR; TCRdb stores just in-frame clones and leaves some out. The sample records some 260,000 clones, roughly 83% being singletons. The specimen sequenced was peripheral blood. The receptors originated from a man aged 80 or over with acute or convalescent COVID-19. Each CDR3 is given with its conserved first and last residue. Fields, in order: J gene, V gene, clone size, D gene, CDR3 protein, CDR3 DNA. A D gene is named only where the DNA matches it firmly. Some rows mark clone size as missing; the rest say once, few, many or name a class of expanded clone.

TRBJ2-7 TRBV19 . . CASSRSDRSSYEQYF TGTGCCAGTAGCCGCTCAGACAGGTCCTCCTACGAGCAGTACTTC
TRBJ2-1 TRBV19 . . CASSIGRGTDKYNEQFF TGTGCCAGTAGTATAGGGCGCGGGACTGATAAATACAATGAGCAGTTCTTC
TRBJ2-7 TRBV13 . TRBD2 CASSLKAGGPYEQYF TGTGCCAGCAGCTTAAAAGCGGGAGGGCCCTACGAGCAGTACTTC
TRBJ2-1 TRBV24-1 . TRBD2 CATSKTSGGARNEQFF TGTGCCACCAGTAAGACTAGCGGGGGGGCTCGCAATGAGCAGTTCTTC
TRBJ1-3 TRBV24-1 . TRBD1 CATSDTGGSSGNTIYF TGTGCCACCAGTGATACAGGGGGCAGCTCTGGAAACACCATATATTTT
TRBJ1-1 TRBV4-1 . . CASSHPRGNTEAFF TGCGCCAGCAGCCACCCTCGGGGGAACACTGAAGCTTTCTTT
TRBJ1-4 TRBV24-1 . TRBD1 CATSDPGTGGGEKLFF TGTGCCACCAGTGATCCCGGGACAGGAGGGGGTGAAAAACTGTTTTTT
TRBJ2-3 TRBV7-9 . . CASSLQGSTDTQYF TGTGCCAGCAGCTTACAGGGGTCCACAGATACGCAGTATTTT
TRBJ2-3 TRBV30 . TRBD1 CALQGGPDTQYF TGTGCCTTACAGGGGGGCCCAGATACGCAGTATTTT
TRBJ2-5 TRBV13 . TRBD2 CASSGGGTQYF TGTGCCAGCAGCGGCGGGGGAACCCAGTACTTC
TRBJ2-7 TRBV11-2 . TRBD2 CASSLLPSGGSYEQYF TGTGCCAGCAGTTTACTACCAAGCGGGGGGAGCTACGAGCAGTACTTC
TRBJ1-1 TRBV18 . TRBD1 CASSPLGQGDTEAFF TGTGCCAGCTCACCCTTGGGACAGGGGGACACTGAAGCTTTCTTT
TRBJ2-7 TRBV18 . . CASSPLAATYEQYF TGTGCCAGCTCACCACTGGCGGCTACCTACGAGCAGTACTTC
TRBJ1-2 TRBV9 . . CASSSGGNYGYTF TGTGCCAGCAGCTCGGGGGGAAACTATGGCTACACCTTC
TRBJ2-2 TRBV6-2/TRBV6-3 . . CASSYSKGLEVFF TGTGCCAGCAGTTACTCGAAGGGGCTAGAGGTGTTTTTT
TRBJ2-7 TRBV7-2 few . CASSLSYEQYF TGTGCCAGCAGCCTCTCCTACGAGCAGTACTTC
TRBJ2-3 TRBV5-6 . TRBD2 CASSFRGGANRDTQYF TGTGCCAGCAGCTTTCGCGGGGGGGCGAATAGGGATACGCAGTATTTT
TRBJ2-7 TRBV5-6 once TRBD2 CASSFLSGGLSYEQYF TGTGCCAGCAGCTTTCTTAGCGGGGGCCTCTCCTACGAGCAGTACTTC
TRBJ2-1 TRBV6-5 . TRBD1 CASLGTGSYNEQFF TGTGCCAGCCTCGGGACAGGCTCTTACAATGAGCAGTTCTTC
TRBJ2-1 TRBV18 . TRBD1 CASSPDRGREQFF TGTGCCAGCTCACCGGACAGGGGGCGTGAGCAGTTCTTC
TRBJ2-5 TRBV14 . . CASSQGSGRETQYF TGTGCCAGCAGCCAAGGTTCCGGGAGAGAGACCCAGTACTTC
TRBJ1-5 TRBV3-1/TRBV3-2 few TRBD1 CASSEDRGHQPQHF TGTGCCAGCAGCGAGGACAGGGGGCATCAGCCCCAGCATTTT
TRBJ2-7 TRBV6-2/TRBV6-3 . . CASSPWGETYEQYF TGTGCCAGCAGTCCCTGGGGAGAGACCTACGAGCAGTACTTC